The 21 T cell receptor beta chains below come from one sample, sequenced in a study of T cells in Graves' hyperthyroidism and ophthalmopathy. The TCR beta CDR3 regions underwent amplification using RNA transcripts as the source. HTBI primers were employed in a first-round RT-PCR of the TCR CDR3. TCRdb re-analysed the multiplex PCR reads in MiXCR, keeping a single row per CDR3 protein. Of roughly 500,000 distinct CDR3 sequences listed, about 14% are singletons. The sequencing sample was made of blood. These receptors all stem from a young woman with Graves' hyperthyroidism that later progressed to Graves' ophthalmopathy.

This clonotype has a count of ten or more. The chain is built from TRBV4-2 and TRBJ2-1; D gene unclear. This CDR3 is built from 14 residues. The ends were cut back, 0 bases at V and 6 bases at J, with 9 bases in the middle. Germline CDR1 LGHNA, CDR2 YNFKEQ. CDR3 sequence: CASSQEVGSNEQFF. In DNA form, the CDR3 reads TGTGCCAGCAGCCAAGAAGTGGGTAGCAATGAGCAGTTCTTC.

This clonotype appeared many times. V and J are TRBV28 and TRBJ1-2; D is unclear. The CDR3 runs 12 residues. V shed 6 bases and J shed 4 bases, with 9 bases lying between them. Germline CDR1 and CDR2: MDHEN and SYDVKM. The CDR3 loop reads CASSKLGYGYTF. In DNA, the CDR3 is TGTGCCAGCAGCAAACTGGGCTATGGCTACACCTTC.

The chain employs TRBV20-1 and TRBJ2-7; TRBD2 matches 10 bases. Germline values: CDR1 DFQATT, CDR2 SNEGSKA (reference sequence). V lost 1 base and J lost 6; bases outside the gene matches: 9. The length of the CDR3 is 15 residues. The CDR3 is CSARALLAGSFEQYF. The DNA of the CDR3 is TGCAGTGCTAGAGCCTTACTAGCGGGGTCGTTCGAGCAGTACTTC.

Written as DNA, the CDR3 is TGCAGTGCTACTAGCGGGAGGCACTCCTACGAGCAGTACTTC. It translates to CSATSGRHSYEQYF. V is TRBV20-1 and J is TRBJ2-7; 11 nucleotides agree with TRBD2. With V trimmed by 4 bases and J by 0 bases, 2 bases remained unmatched. The germline V gene encodes CDR1 DFQATT and CDR2 SNEGSKA (reference sequence). This CDR3 has 14 amino acids.

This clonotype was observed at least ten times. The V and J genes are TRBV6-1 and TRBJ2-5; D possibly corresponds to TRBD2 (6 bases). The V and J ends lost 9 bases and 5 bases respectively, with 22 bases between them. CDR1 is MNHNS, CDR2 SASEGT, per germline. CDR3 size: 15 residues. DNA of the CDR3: TGTGCCAGTTTACGGGAGAGAACACCAGGGGAGACCCAGTACTTC. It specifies CASLRERTPGETQYF.

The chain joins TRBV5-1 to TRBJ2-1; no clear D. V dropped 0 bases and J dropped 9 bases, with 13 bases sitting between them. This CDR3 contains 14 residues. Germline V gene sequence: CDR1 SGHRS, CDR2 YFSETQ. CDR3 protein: CASSLEGFRSEQFF. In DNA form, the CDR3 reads TGCGCCAGCAGCTTGGAAGGTTTTAGGAGTGAGCAGTTCTTC.

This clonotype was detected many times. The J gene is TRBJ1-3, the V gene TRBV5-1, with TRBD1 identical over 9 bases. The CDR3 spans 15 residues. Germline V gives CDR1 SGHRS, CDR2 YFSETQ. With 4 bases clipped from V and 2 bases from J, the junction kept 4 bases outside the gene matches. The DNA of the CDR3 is TGCGCCAGCAGCCTGGGACAGGGAGCTGGAAACACCATATATTTT. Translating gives CASSLGQGAGNTIYF. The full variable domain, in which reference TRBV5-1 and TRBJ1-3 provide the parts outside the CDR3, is KAGVTQTPRYLIKTRGQQVTLSCSPISGHRSVSWYQQTPGQGLQFLFEYFSETQRNKGNFPGRFSGRQFSNSRSEMNVSTLELGDSALYLCASSLGQGAGNTIYFGEGSWLTVV.

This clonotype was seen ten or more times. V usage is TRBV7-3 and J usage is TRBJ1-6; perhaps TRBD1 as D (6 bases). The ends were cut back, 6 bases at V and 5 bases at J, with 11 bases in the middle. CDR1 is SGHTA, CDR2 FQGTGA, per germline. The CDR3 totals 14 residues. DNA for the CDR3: TGTGCCAGCAGTTCTCGACAGGATAATTCACCCCTCCACTTT. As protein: CASSSRQDNSPLHF.

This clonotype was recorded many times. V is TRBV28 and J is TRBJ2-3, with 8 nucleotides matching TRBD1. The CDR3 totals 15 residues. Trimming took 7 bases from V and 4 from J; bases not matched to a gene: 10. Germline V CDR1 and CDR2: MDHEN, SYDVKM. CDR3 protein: CASTLTRDRSDTQYF. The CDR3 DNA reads TGTGCCAGCACCTTAACCAGGGACAGGTCAGATACGCAGTATTTT.

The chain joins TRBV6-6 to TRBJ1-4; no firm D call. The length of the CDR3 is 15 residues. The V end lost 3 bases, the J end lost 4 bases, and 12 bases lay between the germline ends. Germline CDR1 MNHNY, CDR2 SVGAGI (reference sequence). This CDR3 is CASSYYDGHNEKLFF. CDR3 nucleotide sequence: TGTGCCAGCAGTTATTACGACGGCCATAATGAAAAACTGTTTTTT.

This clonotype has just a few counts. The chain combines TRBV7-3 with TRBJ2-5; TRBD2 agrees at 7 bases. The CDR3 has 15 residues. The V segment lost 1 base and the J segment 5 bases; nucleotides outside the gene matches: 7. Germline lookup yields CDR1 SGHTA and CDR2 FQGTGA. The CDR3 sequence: CASSLSAGAGETQYF. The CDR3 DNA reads TGTGCCAGCAGCTTAAGCGCGGGAGCGGGGGAGACCCAGTACTTC.

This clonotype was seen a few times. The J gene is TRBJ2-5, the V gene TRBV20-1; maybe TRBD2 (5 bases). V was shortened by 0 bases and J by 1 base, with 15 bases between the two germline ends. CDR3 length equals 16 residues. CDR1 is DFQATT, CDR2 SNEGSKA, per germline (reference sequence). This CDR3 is CSARDRKEGLQETQYF. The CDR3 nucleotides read TGCAGTGCTAGAGATCGAAAAGAGGGCCTCCAAGAGACCCAGTACTTC.

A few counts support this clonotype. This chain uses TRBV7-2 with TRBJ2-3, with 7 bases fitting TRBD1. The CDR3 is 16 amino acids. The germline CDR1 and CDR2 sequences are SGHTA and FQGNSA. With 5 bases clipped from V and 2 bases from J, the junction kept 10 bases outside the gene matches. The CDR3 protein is CASSQDRAGATDTQYF. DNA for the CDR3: TGTGCCAGCAGCCAAGACAGGGCCGGGGCCACAGATACGCAGTATTTT.

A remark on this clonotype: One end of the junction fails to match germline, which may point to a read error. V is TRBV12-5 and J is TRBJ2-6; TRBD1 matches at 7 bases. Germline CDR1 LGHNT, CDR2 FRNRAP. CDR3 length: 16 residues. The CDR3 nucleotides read TGTGCTAGTGGTCCCCTAACAGGGGCTGGGGCCAGCGTCCTGACTTTC. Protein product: CASGPLTGAGASVLTF.

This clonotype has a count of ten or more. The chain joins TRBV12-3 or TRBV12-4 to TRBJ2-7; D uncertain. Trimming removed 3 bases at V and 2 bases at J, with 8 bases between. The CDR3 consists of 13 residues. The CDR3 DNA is TGTGCCAGCAGTTTCAAGGGCCCCTACGAGCAGTACTTC. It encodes CASSFKGPYEQYF.

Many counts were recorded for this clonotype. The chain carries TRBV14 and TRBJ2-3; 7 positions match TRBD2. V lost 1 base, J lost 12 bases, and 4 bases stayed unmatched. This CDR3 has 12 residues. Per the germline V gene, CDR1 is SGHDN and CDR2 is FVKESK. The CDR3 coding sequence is TGTGCCAGCAGCCAAGGAGGGAGGGATCAGTATTTT. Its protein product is CASSQGGRDQYF.

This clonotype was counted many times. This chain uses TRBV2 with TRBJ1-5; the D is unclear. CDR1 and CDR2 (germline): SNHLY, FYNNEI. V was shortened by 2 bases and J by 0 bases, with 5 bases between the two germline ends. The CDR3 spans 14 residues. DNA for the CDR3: TGTGCCAGCAGTGAAACCAATAGCAATCAGCCCCAGCATTTT. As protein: CASSETNSNQPQHF.

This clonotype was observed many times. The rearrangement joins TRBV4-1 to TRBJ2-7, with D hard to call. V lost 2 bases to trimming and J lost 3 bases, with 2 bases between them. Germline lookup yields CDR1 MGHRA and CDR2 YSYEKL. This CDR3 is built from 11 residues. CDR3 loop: CASSQRYEQYF. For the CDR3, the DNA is TGCGCCAGCAGCCAACGCTACGAGCAGTACTTC.

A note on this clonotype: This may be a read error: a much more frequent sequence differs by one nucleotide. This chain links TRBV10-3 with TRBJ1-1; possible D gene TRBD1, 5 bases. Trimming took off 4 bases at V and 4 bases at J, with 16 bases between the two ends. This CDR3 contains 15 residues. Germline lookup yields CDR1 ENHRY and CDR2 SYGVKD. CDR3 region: CAISGSGGAGTEAFF. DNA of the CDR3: TGTGCCATCAGTGGGTCAGGCGGGGCGGGCACTGAAGCTTTCTTT.

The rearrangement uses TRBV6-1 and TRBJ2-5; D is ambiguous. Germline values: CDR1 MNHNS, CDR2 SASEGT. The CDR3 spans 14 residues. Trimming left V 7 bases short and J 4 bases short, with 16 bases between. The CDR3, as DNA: TGTGCCAGCACCTGGGGTCGCCTTTCAGAGACCCAGTACTTC. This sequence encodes CASTWGRLSETQYF.

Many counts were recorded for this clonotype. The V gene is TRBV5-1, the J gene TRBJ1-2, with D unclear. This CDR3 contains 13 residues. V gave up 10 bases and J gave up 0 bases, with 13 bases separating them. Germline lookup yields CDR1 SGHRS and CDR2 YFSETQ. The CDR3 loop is CAFTGFPNYGYTF. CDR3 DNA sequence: TGCGCCTTCACGGGGTTTCCTAACTATGGCTACACCTTC.